This T cell receptor beta chain comes out of a study of cytomegalovirus exposure and HLA in healthy donors. Study results and limitations: Most TCR sequences were rare, but some public TCRs occurred in many donors.

This clone turned up a few times. The antigen remains undetermined. Vbeta (60) and Jbeta (13) primers were used in the PCR. Assay used: immunoSEQ multiplex PCR; TCRdb lists only in-frame clones, some missing. The table includes roughly 100,000 clones, around 15% detected once. Material for sequencing was PBMCs. This receptor was obtained from a female donor in good health and CMV-seronegative.

CDR3 loop: CASSADRGWSEQFF. DNA of the CDR3: TGTGCCAGCAGTGCGGACAGGGGTTGGTCTGAGCAGTTCTTC. This chain links TRBV6-1 with TRBJ2-1; TRBD1 matches at 9 bases. With V trimmed by 4 bases and J by 9 bases, 7 bases remained unmatched. Germline assignment: CDR1 MNHNS and CDR2 SASEGT. This CDR3 has 14 amino acids.